The entry below describes one T cell receptor (beta chain). The source of the sample is a study of OX40 agonist ivuxolimab in advanced cancers. Clones were read by immunoSEQ multiplex PCR, and TCRdb kept only the in-frame ones, dropping some. The sample gives tens of thousands of clones, 65% to 90% of which show up once; about 1.9% is in the top ten. Sequencing used CD4+ or CD8+ T cells sorted from blood, obtained in a trial of the OX40 agonist ivuxolimab. This clonotype was obtained from an adult with an advanced solid tumor such as melanoma, head and neck, liver or kidney cancer.

DNA of the CDR3: TGCGCCAGCAGCCATGCTACTAGCGCTAGCACAGATACGCAGTATTTT. Translation: CASSHATSASTDTQYF. The chain combines TRBV4-1 with TRBJ2-3, with 7 bases identical to TRBD2. V was clipped by 3 bases and J by 0 bases; unmatched bases: 6. The CDR3 is 16 residues long. Germline V gene lookup returns CDR1 MGHRA and CDR2 YSYEKL.